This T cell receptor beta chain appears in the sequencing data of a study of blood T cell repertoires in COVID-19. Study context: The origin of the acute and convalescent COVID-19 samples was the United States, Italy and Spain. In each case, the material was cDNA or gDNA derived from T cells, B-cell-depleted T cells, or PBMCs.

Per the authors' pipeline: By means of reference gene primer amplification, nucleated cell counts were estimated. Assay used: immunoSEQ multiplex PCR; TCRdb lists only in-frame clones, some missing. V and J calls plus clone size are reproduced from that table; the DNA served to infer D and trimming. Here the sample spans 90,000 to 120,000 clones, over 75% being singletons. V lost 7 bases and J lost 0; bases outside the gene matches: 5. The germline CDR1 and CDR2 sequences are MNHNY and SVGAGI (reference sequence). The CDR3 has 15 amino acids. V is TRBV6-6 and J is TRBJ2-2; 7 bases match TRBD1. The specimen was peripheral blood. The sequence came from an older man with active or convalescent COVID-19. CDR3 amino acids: CASKGQTANTGELFF. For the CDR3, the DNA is TGTGCCAGCAAGGGACAGACAGCGAACACCGGGGAGCTGTTTTTT.